Listed below are T cell receptor beta chains from one sample, sequenced in a study of tumour-infiltrating T cells in Burkitt lymphoma. The assay was immunoSEQ multiplex PCR, and TCRdb's table has in-frame clones only and misses some. The repertoire holds 1,500 to 2,000 clones, with roughly 13% as singletons. Material for sequencing was tumor tissue. These receptors came from a human donor with Burkitt lymphoma. Both conserved end residues are part of each CDR3. The D gene is left open where the match is weak. The size field is filled for only some rows; it gives once, few, many or a size class.

.	TRBV18	16	.	TRBJ1-3	TGTGCCAGCTCACCATTTCGCCCGCTCTCTGGAAACACCATATATTTT	CASSPFRPLSGNTIYF
.	TRBV13	15	.	TRBJ2-7	TGTGCCAGCAGCCGGGGGATAACTGGAAACTACGAGCAGTACTTC	CASSRGITGNYEQYF
.	TRBV5-4	15	.	TRBJ1-2	TGTGCCAGCCACCGCGGAGGCGGAGCTAACTATGGCTACACCTTC	CASHRGGGANYGYTF
.	TRBV6-6	13	TRBD2	TRBJ2-3	TGTGCCAGTTGGACGGGGGGGCAGGGTACGCAGTATTTT	CASWTGGQGTQYF
.	TRBV2	13	TRBD1	TRBJ1-2	TGTGCGATCGGGGAGGGGGCAGGCTATGGCTACACCTTC	CAIGEGAGYGYTF
few	TRBV19	13	.	TRBJ2-2	TGTGCCAGTAGTATCTGGGCCACCGGGGAGCTGTTTTTT	CASSIWATGELFF
.	TRBV13	14	.	TRBJ2-1	TGTGCCAGCAGCTTAAGGCTCTCCTACAATGAGCAGTTCTTC	CASSLRLSYNEQFF
.	TRBV7-6	16	.	TRBJ2-5	TGTGCCAGCAGCCCCCTCAAGGGACGAGGCCGAGAGACCCAGTACTTC	CASSPLKGRGRETQYF
few	TRBV7-9	12	.	TRBJ1-5	TGTGCCAGCAGCTCCCCCAATCAGCCCCAGCATTTT	CASSSPNQPQHF
.	TRBV28	14	.	TRBJ2-3	TGTGCCAGCAGTTTCTATGCGGGGCTAGATACGCAGTATTTT	CASSFYAGLDTQYF
.	TRBV6-1	16	TRBD2	TRBJ2-2	TGTGCCAGCAGTGATCTCGCGGGAGGATGGTACGGGGAGCTGTTTTTT	CASSDLAGGWYGELFF
.	TRBV19	17	TRBD2	TRBJ2-1	TGTGCCAGTAGTATTTGGTTAGGGACTAGCGGGAGGGGCGAGCAGTTCTTC	CASSIWLGTSGRGEQFF
.	TRBV9	13	.	TRBJ1-2	TGTGCCAGCAGCGTAGCTCACTCCTATGGCTACACCTTC	CASSVAHSYGYTF
.	TRBV6-1	14	TRBD2	TRBJ2-3	TGTGCCAGCACCACCGGACTAGCAACAGATACGCAGTATTTT	CASTTGLATDTQYF
few	TRBV29-1	16	.	TRBJ2-3	TGCAGCGTTGATGGGCGGGTGACGAACCCCACAGATACGCAGTATTTT	CSVDGRVTNPTDTQYF
.	TRBV7-9	12	.	TRBJ2-7	TGTGCCAGCAGCTTTACTAGCTACGAGCAGTACTTC	CASSFTSYEQYF
.	TRBV14	15	.	TRBJ1-3	TGTGCCAGCAGCCAAGATCTGTACTCTGGAAACACCATATATTTT	CASSQDLYSGNTIYF
.	TRBV6-1	16	.	TRBJ2-3	TGTGCCAGCAGTGAAATCCCGGCGGACGTCGCGGGTACGCAGTATTTT	CASSEIPADVAGTQYF
few	TRBV7-9	14	TRBD2	TRBJ2-5	TGTGCCAGCAGCCCGAGCGGGGGGGCCGAGACCCAGTACTTC	CASSPSGGAETQYF
few	TRBV5-1	17	.	TRBJ1-2	TGCGCCAGCAGCTTGGAGTTCGGTCAGGGGTTGAACTATGGCTACACCTTC	CASSLEFGQGLNYGYTF
.	TRBV2	11	.	TRBJ1-6	TGTGCCAGCAGGACTAAGATGGCAGCCGCCTTT	CASRTKMAAAF
few	TRBV4-3	15	.	TRBJ1-2	TGCGCCAGCAGCCAAAAGGACGGAGCTAACTATGGCTACACCTTC	CASSQKDGANYGYTF
.	TRBV7-2	18	.	TRBJ2-5	TGTGCCAGCAGCTTAGTCTGGGGGCGGGAATGGGGGCAAGAGACCCAGTACTTC	CASSLVWGREWGQETQYF
.	TRBV28	15	.	TRBJ2-1	TGTGCCAGTAGTCCCGGGACATTCCCTTACAATGAGCAGTTCTTC	CASSPGTFPYNEQFF
.	TRBV7-8	14	TRBD1	TRBJ1-6	TGTGCCAGCAGCTTAGCTGACAGGGGGCGGCCCCTCCACTTT	CASSLADRGRPLHF
few	TRBV18	16	.	TRBJ1-2	TGTGCCAGCTCCCGGTCAGGGGCCGGGGGTAACTATGGCTACACCTTC	CASSRSGAGGNYGYTF
few	TRBV5-1	14	TRBD1	TRBJ2-7	TGCGCCAGCAGAACTCCGGGACAGGGATACGAGCAGTACTTC	CASRTPGQGYEQYF
.	TRBV27	17	.	TRBJ2-1	TGTGCCAGCAGTTACTACCCGGACCTTTACACAACTGGTGAGCAGTTCTTC	CASSYYPDLYTTGEQFF
.	TRBV4-3	20	TRBD2	TRBJ2-2	TGCGCCAGCAGCCCCGGCGGGGGGGGTTCTAGCGGGATTCAGGGCGGGGAGCTGTTTTTT	CASSPGGGGSSGIQGGELFF
.	TRBV2	11	.	TRBJ2-7	TGTGCCAGCAGCTATGCCCACGAGCAGTACTTC	CASSYAHEQYF
.	TRBV14	15	TRBD2	TRBJ2-1	TGTGCCAGCAGCCTGGGACTAAACTCCTACAATGAGCAGTTCTTC	CASSLGLNSYNEQFF
few	TRBV7-9	15	TRBD2	TRBJ2-7	TGTGCCAGCAGCTATCCCCCCGCGGGAGCCTACGAGCAGTACTTC	CASSYPPAGAYEQYF
few	TRBV5-5	18	TRBD2	TRBJ2-6	TGTGCCAGCAGCTTGGTCGGGGGGATCTTCTCTGGGGCCAACGTCCTGACTTTC	CASSLVGGIFSGANVLTF
.	TRBV7-9	11	.	TRBJ1-4	TGTGCCAGCAGCTTATATGAAAAACTGTTTTTT	CASSLYEKLFF
few	TRBV9	17	.	TRBJ1-6	TGTGCCAGCAGCGTAGCTGCGGGGGGCTCCTATAATTCACCCCTCCACTTT	CASSVAAGGSYNSPLHF
.	TRBV29-1	11	.	TRBJ1-2	TGCAGCGTTTTTCAGGGAAATGGCTACACCTTC	CSVFQGNGYTF
few	TRBV19	17	.	TRBJ2-3	TGTGCCAGTAGTATAACCCCGTTTGGGGGAAGCACAGATACGCAGTATTTT	CASSITPFGGSTDTQYF
few	TRBV11-3	13	.	TRBJ1-1	TGTGCCAGCAGCTCGGACAGGAACACTGAAGCTTTCTTT	CASSSDRNTEAFF